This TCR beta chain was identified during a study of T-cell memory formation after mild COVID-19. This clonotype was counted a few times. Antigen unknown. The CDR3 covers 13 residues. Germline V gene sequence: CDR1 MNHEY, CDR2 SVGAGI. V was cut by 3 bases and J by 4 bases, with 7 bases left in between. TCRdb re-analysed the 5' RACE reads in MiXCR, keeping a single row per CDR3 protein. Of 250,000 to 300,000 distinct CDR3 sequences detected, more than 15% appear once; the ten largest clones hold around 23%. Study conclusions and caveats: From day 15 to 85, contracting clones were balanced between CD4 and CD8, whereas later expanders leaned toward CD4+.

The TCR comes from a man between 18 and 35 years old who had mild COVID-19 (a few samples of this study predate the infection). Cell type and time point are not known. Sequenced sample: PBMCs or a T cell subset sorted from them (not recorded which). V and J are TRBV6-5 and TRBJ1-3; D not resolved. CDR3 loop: CASSYNPGNTIYF. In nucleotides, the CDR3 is TGTGCCAGCAGTTATAACCCAGGAAACACCATATATTTT.